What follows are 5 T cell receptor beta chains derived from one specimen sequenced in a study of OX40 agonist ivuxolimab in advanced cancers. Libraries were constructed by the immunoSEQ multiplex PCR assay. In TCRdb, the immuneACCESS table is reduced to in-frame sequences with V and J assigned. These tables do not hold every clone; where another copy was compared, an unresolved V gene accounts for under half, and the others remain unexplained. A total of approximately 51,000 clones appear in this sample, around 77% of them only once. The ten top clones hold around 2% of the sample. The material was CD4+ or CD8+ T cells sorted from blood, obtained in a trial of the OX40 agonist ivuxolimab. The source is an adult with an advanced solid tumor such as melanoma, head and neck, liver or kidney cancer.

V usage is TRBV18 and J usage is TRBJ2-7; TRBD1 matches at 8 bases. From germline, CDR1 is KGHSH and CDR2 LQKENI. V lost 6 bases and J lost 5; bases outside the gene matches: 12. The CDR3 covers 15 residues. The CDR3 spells CASSQWDRTANEQYF. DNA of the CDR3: TGTGCCAGCTCGCAGTGGGACAGGACGGCGAACGAGCAGTACTTC.

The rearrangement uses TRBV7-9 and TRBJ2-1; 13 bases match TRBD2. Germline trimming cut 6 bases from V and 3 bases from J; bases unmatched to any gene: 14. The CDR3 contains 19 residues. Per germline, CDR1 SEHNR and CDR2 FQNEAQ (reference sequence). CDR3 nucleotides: TGTGCCAGCAGACGAACCGGGACTAGCGGGAAGTCCCTCTACAATGAGCAGTTCTTC. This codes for CASRRTGTSGKSLYNEQFF.

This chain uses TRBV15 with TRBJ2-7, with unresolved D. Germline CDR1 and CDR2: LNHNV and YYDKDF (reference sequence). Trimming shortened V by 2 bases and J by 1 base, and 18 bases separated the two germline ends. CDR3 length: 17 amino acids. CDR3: CATSRSTYVRSSYEQYF. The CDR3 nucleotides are TGTGCCACCAGCAGATCTACCTACGTTCGGTCATCCTACGAGCAGTACTTC.

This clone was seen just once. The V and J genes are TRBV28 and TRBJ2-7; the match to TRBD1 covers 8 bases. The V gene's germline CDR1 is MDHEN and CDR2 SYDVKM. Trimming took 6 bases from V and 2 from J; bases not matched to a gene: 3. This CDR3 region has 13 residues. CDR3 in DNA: TGTGCCAGCAGACGGACAGGGACCTACGAGCAGTACTTC. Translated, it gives CASRRTGTYEQYF.

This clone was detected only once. The DNA of the CDR3 is TGCAGTGCTAGCAAAGGGAGGCCCCAGCATTTT. This translates into CSASKGRPQHF. This sequence joins TRBV20-1 and TRBJ1-5; D unclear. Germline V CDR1 and CDR2: DFQATT, SNEGSKA (reference sequence). Trimming stripped 3 bases from V and 9 bases from J, with 9 bases between. This CDR3 comprises 11 residues.